A single sample is the source of the 32 T cell receptor beta chains below, sequenced in a study of cytomegalovirus exposure and HLA in healthy donors. Only in-frame clones appear in the TCRdb table, and some are missing; sequencing was by immunoSEQ multiplex PCR. This sample has about 110,000 clones; approximately 96% occur once, and the top ten carry 0.67%. The material sequenced was PBMCs. These receptors all come from a young woman in good health and CMV-seronegative.

The V call is TRBV6-1, the J call TRBJ1-1; D not certain. V lost 6 bases and J 0 bases, leaving 5 bases between the germline ends. Germline CDR1 and CDR2: MNHNS and SASEGT. The CDR3 is 12 amino acids. CDR3 nucleotide sequence: TGTGCCAGCAGCCGGTTGAACACTGAAGCTTTCTTT. Translated: CASSRLNTEAFF.

CDR3 loop: CASSSPGPQHF. The DNA for the CDR3 is TGTGCCAGCAGCTCGCCAGGGCCCCAGCATTTT. V and J are TRBV7-9 and TRBJ1-5; no firm D call. Between the trimmed V and J ends, which lost 4 bases and 9 bases, there was a span of 7 bases. The CDR3 has 11 amino acids. Per the germline V gene, CDR1 is SEHNR and CDR2 is FQNEAQ (reference sequence).

CDR3 nucleotide sequence: TGTGCCAGCAGCCGCCTATTACAGGGGTTTACTGAAGCTTTCTTT. The encoded protein is CASSRLLQGFTEAFF. This chain joins TRBV7-2 and TRBJ1-1, with 7 bases that match TRBD1. The junction had 11 bases not matched to a gene; V was cut back by 5 bases and J by 5 bases. This CDR3 has 15 residues. Germline CDR1 reads SGHTA; CDR2 reads FQGNSA.

The gene calls are TRBV5-1 and TRBJ1-5, with 8 bases identical to TRBD1. With 3 bases clipped from V and 9 bases from J, the junction kept 8 bases outside the gene matches. Germline CDR1 is SGHRS and CDR2 is YFSETQ. This CDR3 region has 14 residues. For the CDR3, the DNA is TGCGCCAGCAGCTCGACAGGGGAAGATCGGCCCCAGCATTTT. Translation gives CASSSTGEDRPQHF.

The chain couples TRBV6-1 to TRBJ2-6; 8 positions match TRBD1. The CDR3 totals 15 residues. J lost 0 bases, V lost 7 bases, and 2 bases had no gene match. Per germline, CDR1 MNHNS and CDR2 SASEGT. The CDR3, as DNA: TGTGCCAGCAACAGGGGGTCCTCTGGGGCCAACGTCCTGACTTTC. This encodes CASNRGSSGANVLTF.

The V call is TRBV18, the J call TRBJ2-7; 11 bases align to TRBD1. With 1 base clipped from V and 3 bases from J, the junction kept 5 bases outside the gene matches. Germline-derived CDR1 and CDR2 are KGHSH and LQKENI. The CDR3 loop spans 16 amino acids. Written as DNA, the CDR3 is TGTGCCAGCTCACCACGTGGAGGGACAGGGGGCTACGAGCAGTACTTC. This sequence encodes CASSPRGGTGGYEQYF.

V and J are TRBV15 and TRBJ2-1; TRBD2 is a possible D gene (6 bases). The CDR3 sequence is 18 residues long. V shed 1 base and J shed 4 bases, with 20 bases lying between them. Germline CDR1 is LNHNV and CDR2 is YYDKDF (reference sequence). In nucleotides, the CDR3 is TGTGCCACCAGCAGAGCCCCCCCCCGGACTAACTCTTACAATGAGCAGTTCTTC. This codes for CATSRAPPRTNSYNEQFF.

The chain joins TRBV2 to TRBJ2-5; possible D gene TRBD2, 7 bases. Trimming removed 4 bases at V and 5 bases at J, with 17 bases between. There are 15 residues in the CDR3. Per germline, CDR1 SNHLY and CDR2 FYNNEI. The CDR3 sequence is CASSVGGGVGETQYF. As DNA, the CDR3 is TGTGCCAGCAGTGTTGGGGGGGGCGTAGGGGAGACCCAGTACTTC.

The chain is built from TRBV4-3 and TRBJ1-1; TRBD1 might be the D (5 bases). Trimming removed 3 bases at V and 0 bases at J, with 11 bases between. The CDR3 is 15 residues long. Germline V gives CDR1 LGHNA, CDR2 YSLEER. The CDR3 reads CASSQSRALNTEAFF. CDR3 DNA sequence: TGCGCCAGCAGCCAGAGCAGGGCCTTGAACACTGAAGCTTTCTTT.

This chain links TRBV27 with TRBJ2-3; weak D call: TRBD1 (6 bases). CDR3 length equals 14 residues. Germline CDR1 MNHEY, CDR2 SMNVEV (reference sequence). The V gene lost 6 bases and the J gene lost 1 base, with 11 bases spanning the gap. The CDR3 loop is CASREQGGTDTQYF. The DNA of the CDR3 is TGTGCCAGCAGAGAACAGGGTGGCACAGATACGCAGTATTTT.

V gene TRBV7-9 combines with J gene TRBJ1-2; maybe TRBD1 (6 bases). The CDR3 is made up of 13 amino acids. The V gene lost 5 bases and the J gene lost 2 bases, with 9 bases spanning the gap. Germline lookup yields CDR1 SEHNR and CDR2 FQNEAQ (reference sequence). The CDR3 is CASSNRENYGYTF. Written as DNA, the CDR3 is TGTGCCAGCAGCAACAGGGAAAACTATGGCTACACCTTC.

The chain links TRBV11-2 to TRBJ2-5; 7 positions agree with TRBD2. Unmatched junction bases numbered 7, after V lost 4 bases and J lost 5 bases. The CDR3 runs to 14 residues. Looked up from germline, CDR1 is SGHAT and CDR2 is FQNNGV. In nucleotides, the CDR3 is TGTGCCAGCAGCTCCCGGCGGGGGAGCGAGACCCAGTACTTC. It encodes CASSSRRGSETQYF. The variable domain in full, completed from reference TRBV11-2 and TRBJ2-5, reads EAGVAQSPRYKIIEKRQSVAFWCNPISGHATLYWYQQILGQGPKLLIQFQNNGVVDDSQLPKDRFSAERLKGVDSTLKIQPAKLEDSAVYLCASSSRRGSETQYFGPGTRLLVL.

The genes are TRBV6-1 and TRBJ1-2; TRBD1 aligns across 9 bases. This CDR3 is built from 15 residues. Trimming cost V 3 bases and J 2 bases; bases outside gene matches: 4. CDR1 is MNHNS and CDR2 is SASEGT in the germline V gene. The CDR3 region has the DNA TGTGCCAGCAGTGAGGAGGACAGGGGCAACTATGGCTACACCTTC. This translates into CASSEEDRGNYGYTF.

The chain carries TRBV2 and TRBJ1-5; D is undetermined. With 7 bases removed from V and 0 bases from J, the gap between germline ends came to 7 bases. The CDR3 is 13 residues long. CDR1 is SNHLY, CDR2 FYNNEI, per germline. The CDR3 loop is CASMAYSNQPQHF. The CDR3 DNA is TGTGCCAGCATGGCTTATAGCAATCAGCCCCAGCATTTT.

This chain joins TRBV4-1 and TRBJ1-5, with 8 bases identical to TRBD1. V trimming: 3 bases; J trimming: 9 bases; junction bases outside the gene matches: 10. CDR3 length: 15 amino acids. Germline V gene data show CDR1 as MGHRA and CDR2 as YSYEKL. The CDR3 bases are TGCGCCAGCAGCCATGGGGACAGGCCATTGGGGCCCCAGCATTTT. Its translation: CASSHGDRPLGPQHF.

The V call is TRBV2, the J call TRBJ2-1; 10 bases are shared with TRBD1. Germline CDR1 is SNHLY and CDR2 is FYNNEI. The V and J ends lost 5 bases and 5 bases, in that order; junction bases with no gene match: 6. There are 15 residues in the CDR3. Here the CDR3 reads CASSSRTGGNNEQFF. CDR3 sequence (DNA): TGTGCCAGCAGTTCTAGGACAGGGGGTAACAATGAGCAGTTCTTC. The full variable domain, its missing parts supplied by reference TRBV2 and TRBJ2-1, is EPEVTQTPSHQVTQMGQEVILRCVPISNHLYFYWYRQILGQKVEFLVSFYNNEISEKSEIFDDQFSVERPDGSNFTLKIRSTKLEDSAMYFCASSSRTGGNNEQFFGPGTRLTVL.

This clone turned up a few times. The chain links TRBV4-2 to TRBJ1-2; 7 bases are shared with TRBD1. CDR3 length: 15 amino acids. The germline V gene has CDR1 LGHNA and CDR2 YNFKEQ. The trim removed 1 base at V and 7 bases at J, leaving 9 bases unmatched. In DNA form, the CDR3 reads TGTGCCAGCAGCCAAGTCCAGGACAGGCTTGTTGGCTACACCTTC. It specifies CASSQVQDRLVGYTF.

The V and J genes are TRBV7-6 and TRBJ2-6, with 10 bases aligning to TRBD2. V dropped 2 bases and J dropped 3; count of bases not matched to a gene: 7. Germline values: CDR1 SGHVS, CDR2 FNYEAQ. This CDR3 is built from 18 residues. CDR3 in DNA: TGTGCCAGCAGCTTATCGAGCGGGGGGGCCAGTGGGGCCAACGTCCTGACTTTC. Translation gives CASSLSSGGASGANVLTF.

As concerns this clone: One junction end disagrees with the germline gene, perhaps due to a read error. The J gene is TRBJ2-4, the V gene TRBV13; 7 bases align to TRBD1. The germline V gene encodes CDR1 PRHDT and CDR2 FYEKMQ (reference sequence). The CDR3 has 15 residues. CDR3 nucleotides: TGTGCCAGCAGCTTAGGCCACACCGGGACAGCCTCCACGGACTTC. Encoded protein: CASSLGHTGTASTDF.

This chain joins TRBV6-4 and TRBJ2-7; D uncertain. The V end was cut by 3 bases, the J end by 3 bases, with 9 bases between. This CDR3 contains 13 residues. The germline CDR1 and CDR2 sequences are MRHNA and SNTAGT. CDR3 loop: CASSDPHSYEQYF. The CDR3 bases are TGTGCCAGCAGTGATCCTCACAGCTACGAGCAGTACTTC.

V and J are TRBV5-1 and TRBJ2-3; 10 bases are a match to TRBD2. V shed 4 bases and J 6 bases; nucleotides not matched to a gene: 14. Germline lookup yields CDR1 SGHRS and CDR2 YFSETQ. The CDR3 consists of 17 residues. The CDR3 is CASSPQPGTSVGDTQYF. The CDR3 region has the DNA TGCGCCAGCAGCCCACAACCGGGGACTAGCGTTGGGGATACGCAGTATTTT.

This rearrangement joins TRBV27 to TRBJ1-2; D is uncertain. The CDR3 extends over 13 amino acids. V dropped 7 bases and J dropped 6 bases, with 15 bases sitting between them. Germline assignment: CDR1 MNHEY and CDR2 SMNVEV (reference sequence). The CDR3 protein is CASKISGFDGYTF. As DNA, the CDR3 is TGTGCCAGCAAAATCAGCGGCTTCGATGGCTACACCTTC.

The J gene is TRBJ2-1, the V gene TRBV7-9, with 9 bases lining up with TRBD1. The CDR3 is 15 residues long. After removal of 3 bases from V and 9 bases from J, the junction contained 9 bases not matched to a gene. From germline, CDR1 is SEHNR and CDR2 FQNEAQ (reference sequence). The CDR3 loop reads CASSLGQGGQGEQFF. Written as DNA, the CDR3 is TGTGCCAGCAGCTTGGGACAGGGTGGCCAAGGTGAGCAGTTCTTC. Drawing the rest from reference TRBV7-9 and TRBJ2-1, the complete variable domain is DTGVSQNPRHKITKRGQNVTFRCDPISEHNRLYWYRQTLGQGPEFLTYFQNEAQLEKSRLLSDRFSAERPKGSFSTLEIQRTEQGDSAMYLCASSLGQGGQGEQFFGPGTRLTVL.

This sequence joins TRBV7-2 and TRBJ1-4; TRBD1 might be the D (5 bases). In germline, CDR1 is SGHTA, CDR2 FQGNSA. The CDR3 length is 16 residues. Trimming took off 5 bases at V and 5 bases at J, with 18 bases between the two ends. The DNA of the CDR3 is TGTGCCAGCAGCCCCAATGGTGGGGGGTTGAATGAAAAACTGTTTTTT. Protein sequence: CASSPNGGGLNEKLFF.

This chain links TRBV30 with TRBJ2-7; 9 positions match TRBD1. The J segment lost 6 bases and the V segment lost 3 bases, leaving 12 bases of the junction unmatched. The CDR3 loop spans 15 amino acids. Germline loops: CDR1 GTSNPN, CDR2 SVGIG (reference sequence). In nucleotides, the CDR3 is TGTGCCTGGAGCCGGGGTACAGGGGGCCCGGCCGAGCAGTACTTC. This gives the protein CAWSRGTGGPAEQYF.

The chain carries TRBV28 and TRBJ1-2; TRBD1 aligns across 10 bases. This CDR3 has 14 residues. Germline V gene lookup returns CDR1 MDHEN and CDR2 SYDVKM. The junction had 4 bases not matched to a gene; V was cut back by 4 bases and J by 5 bases. CDR3 nucleotides: TGTGCCAGCAGTTGGGACAGGGGAGGATATGGCTACACCTTC. It is translated as CASSWDRGGYGYTF.

The chain is built from TRBV5-1 and TRBJ1-1, with 9 bases aligning to TRBD1. CDR1 and CDR2 (germline): SGHRS, YFSETQ. V lost 3 bases and J lost 5; bases outside the gene matches: 8. There are 15 residues in the CDR3. The CDR3 DNA sequence: TGCGCCAGCAGCTACCTACAGGGGGCATCTACTGAAGCTTTCTTT. This translates into CASSYLQGASTEAFF.

The chain couples TRBV6-1 to TRBJ1-2, with D hard to call. CDR3 length equals 13 residues. Deletions cut 5 bases from V and 4 bases from J, with 11 bases between. Germline V CDR1 and CDR2: MNHNS, SASEGT. As DNA, the CDR3 is TGTGCCAGCAGTACAGACACCACCTATGGCTACACCTTC. Amino acid sequence: CASSTDTTYGYTF.

The CDR3 sequence is CASSSPGGHHYEQYF. The CDR3 nucleotides are TGTGCCAGCAGCTCACCCGGCGGCCATCACTACGAGCAGTACTTC. The genes are TRBV7-9 and TRBJ2-7, with D unclear. From germline, CDR1 is SEHNR and CDR2 FQNEAQ (reference sequence). This CDR3 spans 15 amino acids. V was pared by 4 bases and J by 3 bases, with 16 bases between. Full variable domain (rest looked up from reference TRBV7-9 and TRBJ2-7): DTGVSQNPRHKITKRGQNVTFRCDPISEHNRLYWYRQTLGQGPEFLTYFQNEAQLEKSRLLSDRFSAERPKGSFSTLEIQRTEQGDSAMYLCASSSPGGHHYEQYFGPGTRLTVT.

The J gene is TRBJ1-1, the V gene TRBV28; D uncertain. The V gene's germline CDR1 is MDHEN and CDR2 SYDVKM. Trimming took off 6 bases at V and 7 bases at J, with 15 bases between the two ends. The CDR3 consists of 13 residues. The DNA for the CDR3 is TGTGCCAGCAGCAATTGGCCCTTGATTGAAGCTTTCTTT. Translated, it gives CASSNWPLIEAFF.

The gene calls are TRBV4-1 and TRBJ2-3; 7 nucleotides agree with TRBD1. The CDR3 loop spans 18 amino acids. The germline V gene has CDR1 MGHRA and CDR2 YSYEKL. V dropped 5 bases and J dropped 3; count of bases not matched to a gene: 17. The CDR3 sequence: CASSSNPTGTVGTDTQYF. DNA for the CDR3: TGCGCCAGCAGCTCAAACCCAACCGGGACAGTTGGAACAGATACGCAGTATTTT.

The chain joins TRBV6-5 to TRBJ1-6, with D hard to call. V was clipped by 2 bases and J by 0 bases, with 8 bases between them. CDR1 MNHEY and CDR2 SVGAGI come from the germline V gene. The CDR3 contains 16 residues. Here the CDR3 reads CASSYERSSYNSPLHF. For the CDR3, the DNA is TGTGCCAGCAGTTACGAGCGGAGCTCCTATAATTCACCCCTCCACTTT.